The present T cell receptor beta chain was sequenced within a study of CD8+CD57+ T cells in acquired aplastic anemia. Looking at the study overall: Recorded DNA amounts for sorted CD4+ and CD8+ cells had an average of about 3 ug.

Study-level points and caveats: About 27 shared CD8+ CDR3s appeared highly expressed within patients' immunodominant clones.

CDR3 length: 12 amino acids. Per the germline V gene, CDR1 is SQVTM and CDR2 is ANQGSEA. V was clipped by 5 bases and J by 7 bases; unmatched bases: 3. Using genomic DNA as the template, TCR beta VDJ and CDR3 profiling was carried out. From the reads, TCRdb called clonotypes with MiXCR, one entry per CDR3 protein. This sample has some 410,000 distinct CDR3 sequences, with 55% to 70% found just once. The sample holds a few counts of this clonotype. The antigen remains undetermined. The sequenced sample was sorted CD4+, CD8+, or CD8+CD57+ T cells (not recorded which) from PBMCs. This chain links TRBV29-1 with TRBJ1-3, with TRBD1 identical over 9 bases. This sequence was found in a human donor in good health, serving as a control. CDR3 DNA: TGCAGCGTTACAACAGGGGGCAACACCATATATTTT. Translating it yields CSVTTGGNTIYF.